The 24 T cell receptor beta chains below all came from one sample that was sequenced in a study of blood T cells in healthy people across ages. Next came a second PCR, run for about 6 to 11 cycles, which used a sample-barcoded 5' primer along with a J-beta primer mix. TCRdb ran MiXCR on the 5' RACE reads and lists one entry per CDR3 protein. The sample has 1,800,000 or so distinct CDR3 sequences, about 39% seen once. The sequenced sample consisted of blood. These receptors all stem from a human donor in good health.

The genes are TRBV29-1 and TRBJ2-5, with D hard to call. The V end was cut by 4 bases, the J end by 2 bases, with 11 bases between. Germline V gene lookup returns CDR1 SQVTM and CDR2 ANQGSEA. The CDR3 covers 13 residues. This chain's CDR3 is CSVGHPTQETQYF. The CDR3 DNA reads TGCAGCGTTGGACATCCTACTCAAGAGACCCAGTACTTC.

This rearrangement joins TRBV9 to TRBJ2-7; 7 positions agree with TRBD1. CDR1 SGDLS and CDR2 YYNGEE come from the germline V gene. V was pared by 3 bases and J by 5 bases, with 8 bases of the junction left unmatched. This CDR3 spans 14 amino acids. CDR3 protein: CASSGRRQGDEQYF. In DNA, the CDR3 is TGTGCCAGCAGCGGTAGGAGGCAGGGGGACGAGCAGTACTTC. The full variable domain, its missing parts supplied by reference TRBV9 and TRBJ2-7, is DSGVTQTPKHLITATGQRVTLRCSPRSGDLSVYWYQQSLDQGLQFLIQYYNGEERAKGNILERFSAQQFPDLHSELNLSSLELGDSALYFCASSGRRQGDEQYFGPGTRLTVT.

This clonotype showed up just once. The CDR3 loop reads CASSLVGLEGEQYF. The CDR3, as DNA: TGTGCCAGCAGCTTGGTGGGTCTCGAGGGGGAGCAGTACTTC. The chain has TRBV5-6 and TRBJ2-7; D possibly uses TRBD1 or TRBD2 (5 bases each). The length of the CDR3 is 14 residues. With 0 bases removed from V and 7 bases from J, the gap between germline ends came to 14 bases. Germline lookup yields CDR1 SGHDT and CDR2 YYEEEE. Variable domain in full (rest from reference TRBV5-6 and TRBJ2-7): DAGVTQSPTHLIKTRGQQVTLRCSPKSGHDTVSWYQQALGQGPQFIFQYYEEEERQRGNFPDRFSGHQFPNYSSELNVNALLLGDSALYLCASSLVGLEGEQYFGPGTRLTVT.

The chain uses TRBV12-3 or TRBV12-4 and TRBJ1-1, with TRBD1 identical over 7 bases. The J segment lost 0 bases and the V segment lost 3 bases, leaving 10 bases of the junction unmatched. This CDR3 region has 17 residues. DNA for the CDR3: TGTGCCAGCAGTTTTACGATTAGGGACAGCTTGAACACTGAAGCTTTCTTT. It yields the protein CASSFTIRDSLNTEAFF.

This rearrangement joins TRBV18 to TRBJ1-1; the D gene is possibly TRBD1 (5 bases). This CDR3 has 15 amino acids. The V end was cut by 4 bases, the J end by 8 bases, with 20 bases between. Germline values: CDR1 KGHSH, CDR2 LQKENI. The CDR3 sequence: CASSRPGDSFGEAFF. CDR3 sequence (DNA): TGTGCCAGCTCACGGCCCGGCGACAGTTTTGGGGAAGCTTTCTTT.

This clonotype was counted between two and nine times. This chain joins TRBV5-1 and TRBJ2-7, with TRBD2 as a possible D gene (5 bases). The germline gives CDR1 SGHRS, CDR2 YFSETQ. This CDR3 is 15 amino acids long. The germline V and J ends were trimmed by 0 bases and 5 bases, with 15 bases remaining between them. CDR3 loop: CASSLEEAPIHEQYF. DNA for the CDR3: TGCGCCAGCAGCTTGGAGGAGGCTCCAATCCACGAGCAGTACTTC.

This clonotype was counted a few times. V and J are TRBV27 and TRBJ2-7; TRBD2 is a possible D gene (6 bases). The CDR3 contains 15 residues. Trimming removed 0 bases from V and 4 bases from J, with 13 bases in between. In germline, CDR1 is MNHEY, CDR2 SMNVEV (reference sequence). The CDR3 bases are TGTGCCAGCAGTTTATCCCGGGGGATAGGGTACGAGCAGTACTTC. Its translation is CASSLSRGIGYEQYF.

This sequence joins TRBV19 and TRBJ1-1; D not certain. V dropped 2 bases and J dropped 1 base, with 5 bases sitting between them. CDR1 LNHDA and CDR2 SQIVND come from the germline V gene (reference sequence). The CDR3 is 13 amino acids. CDR3: CASSIIGNTEAFF. The CDR3 coding sequence is TGTGCCAGTAGTATAATAGGGAACACTGAAGCTTTCTTT.

In this sample, this clonotype turned up a few times. The chain employs TRBV4-1 and TRBJ2-1; the match to TRBD2 covers 9 bases. This CDR3 region has 15 residues. Unmatched junction bases numbered 6, after V lost 1 base and J lost 8 bases. The germline gives CDR1 MGHRA, CDR2 YSYEKL. The CDR3 region is CASSQGGGEFDEQFF. CDR3 coding DNA: TGCGCCAGCAGCCAAGGCGGGGGGGAGTTTGATGAGCAGTTCTTC.

In its sample, this clonotype was seen a few times. The V gene is TRBV5-1, the J gene TRBJ2-1, with 11 bases matching TRBD2. Germline lookup yields CDR1 SGHRS and CDR2 YFSETQ. CDR3 length: 15 amino acids. V was pared by 0 bases and J by 8 bases, with 4 bases of the junction left unmatched. The CDR3 protein is CASSLALAGVDEQFF. CDR3 DNA: TGCGCCAGCAGCTTGGCACTAGCGGGGGTTGATGAGCAGTTCTTC.

In its sample, this clonotype was seen a few times. The J gene is TRBJ2-3, the V gene TRBV4-3; tentatively, D is TRBD2 (6 bases). Germline CDR1 LGHNA, CDR2 YSLEER. The ends were cut back, 0 bases at V and 9 bases at J, with 10 bases in the middle. This CDR3 is built from 13 residues. Written as DNA, the CDR3 is TGCGCCAGCAGCCAAGATGGAGGGGTCACGCAGTATTTT. Protein product: CASSQDGGVTQYF.

There are a few counts of this clonotype. The V call is TRBV5-1, the J call TRBJ2-1; 9 bases are a match to TRBD1. Germline CDR1 reads SGHRS; CDR2 reads YFSETQ. CDR3 length: 16 amino acids. J lost 5 bases, V lost 3 bases, and 9 bases had no gene match. The CDR3 coding sequence is TGCGCCAGCAGCTGGAGTGGGGGACAGGGAAACAATGAGCAGTTCTTC. Translation: CASSWSGGQGNNEQFF.

The chain employs TRBV6-2 or TRBV6-3 and TRBJ1-6; 7 positions match TRBD1. CDR1 is MNHEY, CDR2 SVGEGT, per germline. V lost 5 bases, J lost 6 bases, and 7 bases stayed unmatched. CDR3 length equals 15 residues. CDR3 in DNA: TGTGCCAGCAGTAATGACAGGGTGGTTAATTCACCCCTCCACTTT. Translated, it gives CASSNDRVVNSPLHF.

Concerning this clonotype: The junction shows a germline mismatch at one end, possibly a read error. This chain joins TRBV7-2 and TRBJ2-7, with 9 positions matching TRBD1. CDR3 length: 15 residues. Germline V CDR1 and CDR2: SGHTA, FQGNSA. Here the CDR3 reads CASSSQGQGTYERYF. Here the CDR3 DNA reads TGTGCCAGCAGCTCACAGGGACAGGGAACCTACGAGCGGTACTTC.

The chain combines TRBV5-6 with TRBJ2-1; possibly TRBD1 or TRBD2 for D (5 bases each). V lost 4 bases to trimming and J lost 3 bases, with 23 bases between them. Germline V gene data show CDR1 as SGHDT and CDR2 as YYEEEE. CDR3 length: 18 residues. CDR3 nucleotide sequence: TGTGCCAGCAGCCGGGGCGGAGAGGTGTTGGCGGTCTACAATGAGCAGTTCTTC. It specifies CASSRGGEVLAVYNEQFF.

This clonotype was counted between two and nine times. V is TRBV7-9 and J is TRBJ1-2; no clear D. The V gene lost 0 bases and the J gene lost 0 bases, with 8 bases spanning the gap. The germline CDR1 and CDR2 sequences are SEHNR and FQNEAQ (reference sequence). This CDR3 comprises 15 residues. The CDR3 spells CASSLAGFTNYGYTF. DNA for the CDR3: TGTGCCAGCAGCTTAGCGGGGTTCACTAACTATGGCTACACCTTC.

The chain has TRBV29-1 and TRBJ2-3, with D perhaps matching TRBD1 (6 bases). V was cut by 5 bases and J by 3 bases, with 15 bases left in between. Germline values: CDR1 SQVTM, CDR2 ANQGSEA. There are 14 residues in the CDR3. The CDR3 sequence: CSVSGLTGTDTQYF. The CDR3 DNA sequence: TGCAGCGTTTCCGGACTGACAGGTACAGATACGCAGTATTTT.

The chain joins TRBV6-1 to TRBJ1-5, with 10 bases fitting TRBD1. Germline V gene lookup returns CDR1 MNHNS and CDR2 SASEGT. The V gene end was trimmed by 2 bases and the J gene end by 2 bases; junction bases not matched to a gene: 6. This CDR3 comprises 17 residues. CDR3 bases: TGTGCCAGCAGTGAAAGGCGACAGGGGGCTGGCAATCAGCCCCAGCATTTT. Its translation: CASSERRQGAGNQPQHF.

This clonotype has only a few counts. The chain links TRBV4-3 to TRBJ2-5; no clear D. TRBJ2-7 matches the DNA end more closely, so the J call is doubtful. Per germline, CDR1 LGHNA and CDR2 YSLEER. This CDR3 has 21 amino acids. The DNA of the CDR3 is TGCGCCAGCAGCCAAGATCGAGACACTCAAGCCTCATACTGGGTTAGTTGCGAGCAGTACTTC. Protein: CASSQDRDTQASYWVSCEQYF.

As for this clonotype: This may be a read error, as it is one base from a much larger clone. Here the CDR3 omits its conserved ending phenylalanine or tryptophan, so a read error is the likely source. The chain is built from TRBV7-6 and TRBJ2-1; D assignment may be TRBD1 or TRBD2 (5 bases each). The CDR3 loop spans 19 amino acids. The V gene's germline CDR1 is SGHVS and CDR2 FNYEAQ. Trimming pared 1 base from V and 2 bases from J, leaving 21 bases between. The CDR3 is CASSLGGRVEGAAYNEQFV. The CDR3 DNA is TGTGCCAGCAGCTTAGGTGGGCGGGTGGAAGGGGCGGCCTACAATGAGCAGTTCGTC.

This chain links TRBV3-1 with TRBJ2-5; 7 positions agree with TRBD1. The J call may be mistaken, given a closer DNA end match to TRBJ2-7. Germline-derived CDR1 and CDR2 are LGHDT and YNNKEL (reference sequence). CDR3 length: 15 amino acids. CDR3 nucleotides: TGTGCCAGCTCCTCCGACCGGGACAGCGCCTACGAGCAGTACTTC. Translation: CASSSDRDSAYEQYF.

This clonotype was counted between two and nine times. Its ends do not fully match the called genes, so a read error is possible. The genes are TRBV9 and TRBJ2-5; 8 nucleotides align to TRBD2. The CDR3 contains 17 residues. Looked up from germline, CDR1 is SGDLS and CDR2 is YYNGEE. CDR3 nucleotide sequence: TGTGCCAGCACCGTATTCGGGGGGGGCGGGTACCAAGAGACCCAGTACTTC. This sequence encodes CASTVFGGGGYQETQYF.

This clonotype has just a few counts. The rearrangement uses TRBV3-1 and TRBJ2-5; D not certain. V dropped 2 bases and J dropped 4 bases, with 17 bases sitting between them. Per germline, CDR1 LGHDT and CDR2 YNNKEL (reference sequence). The CDR3 consists of 16 residues. CDR3 bases: TGTGCCAGCAGCCAACCAATCTTGACCGGTTTAGAGACCCAGTACTTC. It is translated as CASSQPILTGLETQYF.

This clonotype appeared once. The chain links TRBV7-2 to TRBJ1-1, with a tentative D call TRBD1 (6 bases). CDR1 is SGHTA, CDR2 FQGNSA, per germline. This CDR3 spans 16 amino acids. Trimming pared 0 bases from V and 5 bases from J, leaving 16 bases between. CDR3 sequence: CASSLAVVGAATEAFF. The CDR3 bases are TGTGCCAGCAGCTTAGCGGTAGTGGGGGCTGCGACTGAAGCTTTCTTT.